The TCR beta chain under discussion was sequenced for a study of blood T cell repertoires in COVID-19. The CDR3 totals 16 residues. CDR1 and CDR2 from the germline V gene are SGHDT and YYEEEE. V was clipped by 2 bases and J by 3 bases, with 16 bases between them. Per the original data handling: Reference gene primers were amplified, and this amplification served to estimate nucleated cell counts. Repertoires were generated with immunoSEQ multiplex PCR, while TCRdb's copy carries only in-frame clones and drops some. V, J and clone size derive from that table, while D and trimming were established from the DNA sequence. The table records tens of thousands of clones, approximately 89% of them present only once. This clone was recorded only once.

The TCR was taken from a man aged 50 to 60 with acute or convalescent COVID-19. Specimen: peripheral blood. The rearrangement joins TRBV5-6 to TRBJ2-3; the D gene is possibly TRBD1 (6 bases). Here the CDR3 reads CASSFKPGRGTDTQYF. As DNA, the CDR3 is TGTGCCAGCAGCTTTAAGCCGGGAAGGGGGACAGATACGCAGTATTTT.